The entry that follows covers one T cell receptor beta chain sequence. As yet, its antigen is unknown. Germline CDR1 is MDHEN and CDR2 is SYDVKM. V lost 7 bases and J 0 bases, leaving 13 bases between the germline ends. CDR3 length: 16 residues. Deep-level assay runs were performed. As handled by the study authors: Sequence data from immunoSEQ were junction-only and lacked quality scores; consequently, filtering differed. TCRdb's table, derived via immunoSEQ multiplex PCR, lists solely in-frame clones and lacks some. Clone size and the V and J calls come from that table; the DNA yielded D and trimming. The sample shows some 300,000 clones, around 79% of them seen only once. The sample originates from a study of shared clonotypes between healthy human individuals. General study results and limits: Approximately 5.4% of naive CD4 clonotypes were common to a few donors. The generation probabilities recorded for non-shared clonotypes fell below those of clonotypes shared by all four donors.

Sample: memory CD4+ T cells sorted from blood. The subset denotes: CD45RA-negative fraction. J is TRBJ2-6 and V is TRBV28, with TRBD1 as a possible D gene (5 bases). This clonotype was obtained from a man aged 25 to 40 in good health. The CDR3: CASKAGDSSGANVLTF. The CDR3, as DNA: TGTGCCAGCAAGGCCGGTGACAGCTCTGGGGCCAACGTCCTGACTTTC. The full variable domain, its missing parts supplied by reference TRBV28 and TRBJ2-6, is DVKVTQSSRYLVKRTGEKVFLECVQDMDHENMFWYRQDPGLGLRLIYFSYDVKMKEKGDIPEGYSVSREKKERFSLILESASTNQTSMYLCASKAGDSSGANVLTFGAGSRLTVL.